The 15 T cell receptor beta chains below come from one sample, sequenced in a study of T cells after yellow fever vaccination. Using its own MiXCR run on the 5' RACE reads, TCRdb lists one record per CDR3 protein. The table has some 350,000 distinct CDR3 sequences, 3% to 4.5% seen once. The sample was PBMCs, taken 5 days after the yellow fever booster vaccination. These receptors originate from a man between 18 and 35 years old who received the YFV17D yellow fever vaccine.

This clonotype was seen a handful of times. The chain carries TRBV20-1 and TRBJ2-7; 8 bases are shared with TRBD2. With V trimmed by 3 bases and J by 5 bases, 6 bases remained unmatched. CDR3 size: 13 residues. Germline-derived CDR1 and CDR2 are DFQATT and SNEGSKA (reference sequence). The CDR3 nucleotides are TGCAGTGCTAGCCGGCGGGGGGCGCACGAGCAGTACGTC. This gives the protein CSASRRGAHEQYV.

The DNA for the CDR3 is TGTGCCACCAGCAGAGAAAGGGGAAATAATTCACCCCTCCACTTT. This codes for CATSRERGNNSPLHF. The rearrangement uses TRBV15 and TRBJ1-6; D may be TRBD1 (5 bases). V lost 0 bases and J lost 5, with 8 bases in between. Germline lookup yields CDR1 LNHNV and CDR2 YYDKDF (reference sequence). This CDR3 spans 15 amino acids. The variable domain in full, with the rest retrieved from reference TRBV15 and TRBJ1-6, is DAMVIQNPRYQVTQFGKPVTLSCSQTLNHNVMYWYQQKSSQAPKLLFHYYDKDFNNEADTPDNFQSRRPNTSFCFLDIRSPGLGDTAMYLCATSRERGNNSPLHFGNGTRLTVT.

This clonotype was detected only a few times. This chain's CDR3 is CASSPSMEGGTDTQYF. The DNA for the CDR3 is TGTGCCAGCTCACCCTCAATGGAGGGGGGCACAGATACGCAGTATTTT. The chain joins TRBV18 to TRBJ2-3, with D possibly being TRBD1 or TRBD2 (6 bases each). The germline gives CDR1 KGHSH, CDR2 LQKENI. The CDR3 runs to 16 residues. V was cut by 3 bases and J by 1 base, with 14 bases left in between.

At least ten counts were recorded for this clonotype. The chain carries TRBV5-1 and TRBJ2-2, with a tentative D call TRBD2 (5 bases). CDR1 and CDR2 (germline): SGHRS, YFSETQ. V shed 2 bases and J shed 1 base, with 9 bases lying between them. This CDR3 has 15 residues. The CDR3 sequence: CASSLIEGNTGELFF. CDR3 sequence (DNA): TGCGCCAGCAGCTTAATCGAGGGGAACACCGGGGAGCTGTTTTTT. The complete variable domain, with remaining parts taken from reference TRBV5-1 and TRBJ2-2, reads KAGVTQTPRYLIKTRGQQVTLSCSPISGHRSVSWYQQTPGQGLQFLFEYFSETQRNKGNFPGRFSGRQFSNSRSEMNVSTLELGDSALYLCASSLIEGNTGELFFGEGSRLTVL.

The V and J genes are TRBV7-2 and TRBJ1-1; D perhaps matches TRBD1 (5 bases). The CDR3 sequence is 16 residues long. Trimming shortened V by 1 base and J by 3 bases, and 15 bases separated the two germline ends. Per germline, CDR1 SGHTA and CDR2 FQGNSA. CDR3 nucleotides: TGTGCCAGCAGCTTAGTTAGGGATGGGGCGGACACTGAAGCTTTCTTT. Translated, it gives CASSLVRDGADTEAFF.

This CDR3 is CSARPRDRGVFGNYGYTF. Written as DNA, the CDR3 is TGCAGTGCTAGACCACGAGACAGGGGGGTGTTTGGAAACTATGGCTACACCTTC. The gene calls are TRBV20-1 and TRBJ1-2, with TRBD1 identical over 9 bases. Germline V gene lookup returns CDR1 DFQATT and CDR2 SNEGSKA (reference sequence). V trimming: 2 bases; J trimming: 2 bases; junction bases outside the gene matches: 15. CDR3 length: 18 residues.

The chain uses TRBV12-3 or TRBV12-4 and TRBJ2-7, with D uncertain. V was shortened by 2 bases and J by 0 bases, with 8 bases between the two germline ends. This CDR3 has 14 residues. This CDR3 reads CASSLQSYSYEQYF. In nucleotides, the CDR3 is TGTGCCAGCAGTTTACAGAGTTACTCCTACGAGCAGTACTTC.

This clonotype was seen at least ten times. The chain has TRBV9 and TRBJ1-1, with D possibly matching TRBD1 (6 bases). The CDR3 spans 15 residues. Trimming cost V 0 bases and J 4 bases, with 13 bases left between them. Germline CDR1 reads SGDLS; CDR2 reads YYNGEE. The CDR3 DNA reads as TGTGCCAGCAGCGTAGTTCCAGGGGTGGCCACTGAAGCTTTCTTT. Residues: CASSVVPGVATEAFF.

This clonotype was counted a few times. This chain joins TRBV5-5 and TRBJ2-7; D could derive from TRBD1 or TRBD2 (5 bases each). The CDR3 contains 13 residues. V gave up 1 base and J gave up 1 base, with 6 bases separating them. Looked up from germline, CDR1 is SGHKS and CDR2 is YYEKEE (reference sequence). The CDR3 nucleotides are TGTGCCAGCAGCTTGTGGGGGTCCTACGAGCAGTACGTC. This encodes CASSLWGSYEQYV.

This clonotype has more than one count but fewer than ten. The rearrangement links TRBV3-1 to TRBJ2-7; 8 bases agree with TRBD2. With 4 bases clipped from V and 0 bases from J, the junction kept 5 bases outside the gene matches. Germline CDR1 is LGHDT and CDR2 is YNNKEL (reference sequence). This CDR3 is 15 amino acids long. For the CDR3, the DNA is TGTGCCAGCAGCCTTGGACTAGCCACCTCCTACGAGCAGTACTTC. Residues: CASSLGLATSYEQYF.

This clonotype was seen more than once but under ten times. This chain connects TRBV6-5 to TRBJ1-1; 10 bases fit TRBD1. The CDR3 loop spans 16 amino acids. The V gene end was trimmed by 4 bases and the J gene end by 8 bases; junction bases not matched to a gene: 13. Looked up from germline, CDR1 is MNHEY and CDR2 is SVGAGI. CDR3 bases: TGTGCCAGCAGTTCGTACTCCGGGACAGGGGTCAGAGAAGCTTTCTTT. Amino acids: CASSSYSGTGVREAFF.

V and J are TRBV3-1 and TRBJ2-1, with 8 nucleotides matching TRBD2. Trimming at V came to 1 base and at J to 7 bases, leaving 6 bases not matched to a gene. The CDR3 spans 15 residues. CDR1 and CDR2 (germline): LGHDT, YNNKEL (reference sequence). The CDR3 coding sequence is TGTGCCAGCAGCCAAGGATCCGGGGGGGGTAATGAGCAGTTCTTC. Protein product: CASSQGSGGGNEQFF.

This clonotype was seen more than once but under ten times. The chain uses TRBV28 and TRBJ2-5; D may match TRBD1 or TRBD2 (5 bases each). Germline V gene data show CDR1 as MDHEN and CDR2 as SYDVKM. CDR3 length: 14 amino acids. Trimming stripped 6 bases from V and 1 base from J, with 12 bases between. The CDR3, as DNA: TGTGCCAGCAGGCCTCCCGGGACCCAAGAGACCCAGTACTTC. It is translated as CASRPPGTQETQYF.

The gene calls are TRBV29-1 and TRBJ2-3; 8 nucleotides match TRBD2. V lost 8 bases, J lost 6 bases, and 4 bases stayed unmatched. CDR3 length: 11 residues. Germline CDR1 is SQVTM and CDR2 is ANQGSEA. The CDR3 reads CSLERGDTQYF. The CDR3 DNA is TGCAGCTTGGAGCGGGGGGATACGCAGTATTTT.

This chain links TRBV29-1 with TRBJ1-1; 8 nucleotides line up with TRBD1. The CDR3 is 12 amino acids. J gave up 0 bases and V 6 bases, and 0 bases lay outside the gene matches. The germline V gene has CDR1 SQVTM and CDR2 ANQGSEA. This CDR3 is CSVQGVNTEAFF. DNA for the CDR3: TGCAGCGTACAGGGGGTGAACACTGAAGCTTTCTTT.